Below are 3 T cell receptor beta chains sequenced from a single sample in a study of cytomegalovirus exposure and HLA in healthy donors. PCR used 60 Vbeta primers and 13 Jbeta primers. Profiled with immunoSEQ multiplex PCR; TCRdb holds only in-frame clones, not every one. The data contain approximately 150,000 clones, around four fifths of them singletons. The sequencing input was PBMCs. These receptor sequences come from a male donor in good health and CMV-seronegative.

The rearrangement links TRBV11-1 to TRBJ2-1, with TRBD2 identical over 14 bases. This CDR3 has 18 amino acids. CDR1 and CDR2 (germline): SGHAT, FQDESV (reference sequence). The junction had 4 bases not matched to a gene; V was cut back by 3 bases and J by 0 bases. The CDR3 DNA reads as TGTGCCAGCAGCTTCGGACTAGCGGGAGGCTTCTCCTACAATGAGCAGTTCTTC. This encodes CASSFGLAGGFSYNEQFF. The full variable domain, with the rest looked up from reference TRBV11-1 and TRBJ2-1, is EAEVAQSPRYKITEKSQAVAFWCDPISGHATLYWYRQILGQGPELLVQFQDESVVDDSQLPKDRFSAERLKGVDSTLKIQPAELGDSAMYLCASSFGLAGGFSYNEQFFGPGTRLTVL.

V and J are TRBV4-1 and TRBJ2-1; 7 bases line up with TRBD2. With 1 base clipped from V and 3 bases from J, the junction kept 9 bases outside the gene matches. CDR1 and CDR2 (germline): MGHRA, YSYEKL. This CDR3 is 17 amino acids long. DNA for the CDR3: TGCGCCAGCAGCCAAGTGCAAAACCGGGACTACTACAATGAGCAGTTCTTC. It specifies CASSQVQNRDYYNEQFF.

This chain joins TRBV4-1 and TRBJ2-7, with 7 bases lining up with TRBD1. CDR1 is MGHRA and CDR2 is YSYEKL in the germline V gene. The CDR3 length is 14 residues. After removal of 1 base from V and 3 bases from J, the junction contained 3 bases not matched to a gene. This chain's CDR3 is CASSQVGTDYEQYF. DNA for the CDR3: TGCGCCAGCAGCCAAGTCGGGACAGACTACGAGCAGTACTTC.